What follows describes a single TCR beta chain. This CDR3 has 14 amino acids. The J segment lost 6 bases and the V segment lost 6 bases, leaving 9 bases of the junction unmatched. In germline, CDR1 is MNHEY, CDR2 SMNVEV (reference sequence). The data derive from a study of blood T cell repertoires in COVID-19. Clones were sequenced by immunoSEQ multiplex PCR, and TCRdb holds only the in-frame ones, with some missing. The data contain some 110,000 clones, less than 85% of them singletons. This TCR came from a man between 50 and 59 years old with acute or convalescent COVID-19. The rearrangement uses TRBV27 and TRBJ2-7; 9 bases match TRBD2. Sequencing was done on a sample of peripheral blood. CDR3 nucleotide sequence: TGTGCCAGCAGGACAAACAGCGGGAGGCGCGAGCAGTACTTC. This sequence encodes CASRTNSGRREQYF.